This TCR beta chain is from a study of Ad26.COV2.S vaccination and SARS-CoV-2 variants. Whole-study findings and limits: An underestimation of total T cell responses may have resulted from the TCR breadth and depth analyses.

TCRdb's copy holds only in-frame clones and misses some; the assay was immunoSEQ multiplex PCR. The table includes about 350,000 clones, approximately 84% detected once. Sample treatment: roughly 19 received Ad26.COV2.S at low or high dose, single or two shots; about 5 received placebo; per-sample allocation not given. Sample collection was performed on day 63 after the first vaccine or placebo injection. A remark on this clone: Its matching antigen is unknown. A much larger clone differs from this one at a single base, so this may be a read error.

This CDR3 contains 14 residues. From germline, CDR1 is LGHDT and CDR2 YNNKEL (reference sequence). V shed 4 bases and J 1 base; nucleotides not matched to a gene: 0. This rearrangement joins TRBV3-1 (or the pseudogene TRBV3-2) to TRBJ2-3, with 9 bases aligning to TRBD2. This TCR derives from a person between 18 and 60 years old who received the Ad26.COV2.S COVID-19 vaccine or a placebo. The sample consisted of peripheral blood, taken in a trial of Ad26.COV2.S vaccine versus placebo. CDR3 protein: CASSLAGGTDTQYF. Written as DNA, the CDR3 is TGTGCCAGCAGCCTAGCGGGAGGCACAGATACGCAGTATTTT.